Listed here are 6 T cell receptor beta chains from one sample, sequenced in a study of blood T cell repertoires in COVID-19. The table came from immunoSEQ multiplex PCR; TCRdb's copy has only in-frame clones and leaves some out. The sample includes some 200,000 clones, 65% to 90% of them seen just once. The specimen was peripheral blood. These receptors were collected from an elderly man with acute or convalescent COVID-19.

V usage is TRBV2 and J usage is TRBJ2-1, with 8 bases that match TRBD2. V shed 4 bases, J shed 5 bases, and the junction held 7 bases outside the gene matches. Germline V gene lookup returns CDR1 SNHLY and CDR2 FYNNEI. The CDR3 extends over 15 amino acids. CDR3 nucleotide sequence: TGTGCCAGCAGTGTACGACTAGCGAAAAACAATGAGCAGTTCTTC. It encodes CASSVRLAKNNEQFF. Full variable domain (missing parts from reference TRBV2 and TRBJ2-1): EPEVTQTPSHQVTQMGQEVILRCVPISNHLYFYWYRQILGQKVEFLVSFYNNEISEKSEIFDDQFSVERPDGSNFTLKIRSTKLEDSAMYFCASSVRLAKNNEQFFGPGTRLTVL.

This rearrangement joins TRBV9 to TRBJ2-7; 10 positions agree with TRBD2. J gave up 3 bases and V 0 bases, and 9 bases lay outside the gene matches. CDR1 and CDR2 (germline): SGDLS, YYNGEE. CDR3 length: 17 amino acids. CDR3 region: CASSVEGSGRADYEQYV. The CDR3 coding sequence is TGTGCCAGCAGCGTAGAGGGCAGCGGGAGGGCCGACTACGAGCAGTACGTC.

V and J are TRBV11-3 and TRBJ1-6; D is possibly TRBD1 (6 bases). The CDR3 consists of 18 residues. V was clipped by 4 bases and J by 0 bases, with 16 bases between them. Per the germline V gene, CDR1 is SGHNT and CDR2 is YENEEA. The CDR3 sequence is CASSSLTGDSSYNSPLHF. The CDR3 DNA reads TGTGCCAGCAGCTCCCTGACAGGAGATAGCTCCTATAATTCACCCCTCCACTTT.

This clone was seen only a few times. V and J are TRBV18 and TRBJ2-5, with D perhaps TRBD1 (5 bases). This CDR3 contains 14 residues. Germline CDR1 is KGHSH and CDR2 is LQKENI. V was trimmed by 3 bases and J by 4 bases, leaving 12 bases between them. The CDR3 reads CASSPSWGGETQYF. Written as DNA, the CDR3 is TGTGCCAGCTCACCGTCCTGGGGCGGAGAGACCCAGTACTTC.

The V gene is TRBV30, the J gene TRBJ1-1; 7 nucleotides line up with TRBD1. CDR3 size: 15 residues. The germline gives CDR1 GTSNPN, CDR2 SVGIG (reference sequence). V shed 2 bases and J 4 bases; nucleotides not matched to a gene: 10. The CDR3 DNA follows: TGTGCCTGGAGTACCTTAGGGGGCGCGGGCACTGAAGCTTTCTTT. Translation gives CAWSTLGGAGTEAFF.

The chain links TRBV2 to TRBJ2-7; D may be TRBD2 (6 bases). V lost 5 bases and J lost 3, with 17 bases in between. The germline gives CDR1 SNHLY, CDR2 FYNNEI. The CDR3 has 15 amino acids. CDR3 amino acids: CASSLRDSRVYEQYF. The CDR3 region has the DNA TGTGCCAGCAGTCTACGGGACTCAAGAGTCTACGAGCAGTACTTC. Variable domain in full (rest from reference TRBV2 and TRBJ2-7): EPEVTQTPSHQVTQMGQEVILRCVPISNHLYFYWYRQILGQKVEFLVSFYNNEISEKSEIFDDQFSVERPDGSNFTLKIRSTKLEDSAMYFCASSLRDSRVYEQYFGPGTRLTVT.